This TCR beta chain was sequenced during a study of Graves' ophthalmopathy and Graves' hyperthyroidism. None of the included patients had other autoimmune diseases, uncontrolled infections, pregnancy or lactation, as these led to exclusion. PBMCs came from over 9.5 ml of fresh peripheral blood. Amplification of TCR beta CDR3 regions used RNA transcripts. The library came from an HTBI-primed first-round RT-PCR and a second-round multiplex PCR. TCRdb ran MiXCR on the multiplex PCR reads and lists one entry per CDR3 protein. The table shows 350,000 to 400,000 distinct CDR3 sequences, with approximately 20% occurring only once. The study's findings and limits: Ophthalmopathy could be told apart from stable hyperthyroidism by a 13-signature model (approximately 90% sensitivity, roughly 81% specificity).

This CDR3 has 14 residues. Per germline, CDR1 MNHNS and CDR2 SASEGT. Trimming took 6 bases from V and 6 from J; bases not matched to a gene: 8. This clonotype was seen ten or more times. Its target is not known. V and J are TRBV6-1 and TRBJ2-3; 8 nucleotides agree with TRBD2. This clonotype was obtained from a woman under 30 with Graves' ophthalmopathy. Input material: peripheral blood. CDR3 in DNA: TGTGCCAGCAGGAATACCGGGACTAGGGATACGCAGTATTTT. It is translated as CASRNTGTRDTQYF.